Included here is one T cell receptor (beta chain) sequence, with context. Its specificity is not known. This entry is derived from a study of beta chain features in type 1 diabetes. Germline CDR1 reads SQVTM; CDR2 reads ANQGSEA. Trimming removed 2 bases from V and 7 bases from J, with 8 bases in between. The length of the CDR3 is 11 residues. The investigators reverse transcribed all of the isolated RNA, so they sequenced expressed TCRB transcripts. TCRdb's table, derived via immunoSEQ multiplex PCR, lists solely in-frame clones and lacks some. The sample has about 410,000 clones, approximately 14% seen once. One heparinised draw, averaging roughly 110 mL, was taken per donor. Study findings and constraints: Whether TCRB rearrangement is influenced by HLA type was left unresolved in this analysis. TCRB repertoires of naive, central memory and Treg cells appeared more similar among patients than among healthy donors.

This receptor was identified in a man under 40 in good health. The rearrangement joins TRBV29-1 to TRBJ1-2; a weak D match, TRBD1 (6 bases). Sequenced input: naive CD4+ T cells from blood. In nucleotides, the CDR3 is TGCAGCGTTGAATTGGGGGCTGGCTACACCTTC. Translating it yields CSVELGAGYTF.